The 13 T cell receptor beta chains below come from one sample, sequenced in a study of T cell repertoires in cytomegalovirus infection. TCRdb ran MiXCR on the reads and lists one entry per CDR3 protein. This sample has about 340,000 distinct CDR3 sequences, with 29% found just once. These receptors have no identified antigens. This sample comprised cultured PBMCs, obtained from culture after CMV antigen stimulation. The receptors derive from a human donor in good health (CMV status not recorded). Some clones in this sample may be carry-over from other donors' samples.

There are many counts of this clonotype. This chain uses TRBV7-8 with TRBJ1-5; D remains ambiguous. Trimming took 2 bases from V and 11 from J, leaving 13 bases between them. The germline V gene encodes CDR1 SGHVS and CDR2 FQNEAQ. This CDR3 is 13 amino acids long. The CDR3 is CASSLLVQSAQHF. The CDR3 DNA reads TGTGCCAGCAGCTTATTAGTCCAGTCGGCCCAGCATTTT.

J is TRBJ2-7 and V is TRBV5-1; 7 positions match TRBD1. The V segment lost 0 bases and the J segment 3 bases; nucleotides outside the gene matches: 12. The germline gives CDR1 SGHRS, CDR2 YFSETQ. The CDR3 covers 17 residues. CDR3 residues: CASSLGPRQGPGYEQYF. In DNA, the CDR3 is TGCGCCAGCAGCTTGGGGCCTCGACAGGGACCTGGCTACGAGCAGTACTTC.

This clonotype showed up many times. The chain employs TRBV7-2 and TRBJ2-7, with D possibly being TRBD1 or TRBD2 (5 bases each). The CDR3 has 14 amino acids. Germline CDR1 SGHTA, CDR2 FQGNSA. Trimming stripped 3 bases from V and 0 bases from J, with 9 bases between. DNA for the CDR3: TGTGCCAGCAGCTTTGGGGGACGCTCCTACGAGCAGTACTTC. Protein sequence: CASSFGGRSYEQYF.

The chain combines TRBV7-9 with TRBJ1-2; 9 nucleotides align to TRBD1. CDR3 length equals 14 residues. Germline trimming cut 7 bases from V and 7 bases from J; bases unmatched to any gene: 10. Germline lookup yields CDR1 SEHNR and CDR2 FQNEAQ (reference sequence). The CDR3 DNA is TGTGCCAGCATCCAGTGGGACAGGGTCGCTGGCTACACCTTC. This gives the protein CASIQWDRVAGYTF.

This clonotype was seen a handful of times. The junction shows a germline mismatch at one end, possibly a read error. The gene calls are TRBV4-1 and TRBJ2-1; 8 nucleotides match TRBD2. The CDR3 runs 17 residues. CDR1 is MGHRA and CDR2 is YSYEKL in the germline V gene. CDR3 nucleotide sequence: TGTGCCAGCAGCCAAGAGGTCCTCAGCGGGAGAGAGGGTGAGCAGTTCTTC. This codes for CASSQEVLSGREGEQFF.

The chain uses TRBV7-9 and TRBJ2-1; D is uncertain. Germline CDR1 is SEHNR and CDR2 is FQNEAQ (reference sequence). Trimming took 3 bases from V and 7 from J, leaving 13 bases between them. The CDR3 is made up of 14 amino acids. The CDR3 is CASSFSQAANEQFF. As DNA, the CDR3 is TGTGCCAGCAGCTTCTCCCAGGCCGCGAATGAGCAGTTCTTC. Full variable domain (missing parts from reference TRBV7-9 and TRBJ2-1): DTGVSQNPRHKITKRGQNVTFRCDPISEHNRLYWYRQTLGQGPEFLTYFQNEAQLEKSRLLSDRFSAERPKGSFSTLEIQRTEQGDSAMYLCASSFSQAANEQFFGPGTRLTVL.

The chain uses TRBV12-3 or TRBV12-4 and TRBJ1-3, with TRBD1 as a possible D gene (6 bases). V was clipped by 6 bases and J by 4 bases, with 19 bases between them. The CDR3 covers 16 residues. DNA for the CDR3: TGTGCCAGCAGACTACAGGGCCTCGGGGAAGGAAACACCATATATTTT. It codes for CASRLQGLGEGNTIYF.

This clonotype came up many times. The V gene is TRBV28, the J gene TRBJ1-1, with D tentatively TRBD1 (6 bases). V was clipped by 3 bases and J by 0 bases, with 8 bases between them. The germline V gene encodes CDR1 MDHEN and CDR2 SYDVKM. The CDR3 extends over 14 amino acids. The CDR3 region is CASSFGTLNTEAFF. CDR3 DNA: TGTGCCAGCAGTTTTGGGACACTGAACACTGAAGCTTTCTTT.

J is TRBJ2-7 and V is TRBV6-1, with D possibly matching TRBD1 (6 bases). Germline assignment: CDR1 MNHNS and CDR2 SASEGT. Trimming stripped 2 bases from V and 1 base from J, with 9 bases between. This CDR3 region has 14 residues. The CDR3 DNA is TGTGCCAGCAGTGAATTTGGACAGTCCTACGAGCAGTACTTC. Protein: CASSEFGQSYEQYF.

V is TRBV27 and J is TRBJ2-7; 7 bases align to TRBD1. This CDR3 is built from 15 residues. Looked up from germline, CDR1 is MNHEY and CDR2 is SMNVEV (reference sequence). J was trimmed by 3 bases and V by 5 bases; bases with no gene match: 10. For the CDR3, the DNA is TGTGCCAGCAGTCATACAGGGGACGGTGGCTACGAGCAGTACTTC. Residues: CASSHTGDGGYEQYF.

The CDR3 nucleotides read TGTGCCAGCAGCCGCGTGGAACGCTCCTACAATGAGCAGTTCTTC. Amino acids: CASSRVERSYNEQFF. This chain connects TRBV14 to TRBJ2-1, with D unclear. The V gene lost 4 bases and the J gene lost 0 bases, with 10 bases spanning the gap. Germline V lookup: CDR1 SGHDN, CDR2 FVKESK. The CDR3 is made up of 15 amino acids.

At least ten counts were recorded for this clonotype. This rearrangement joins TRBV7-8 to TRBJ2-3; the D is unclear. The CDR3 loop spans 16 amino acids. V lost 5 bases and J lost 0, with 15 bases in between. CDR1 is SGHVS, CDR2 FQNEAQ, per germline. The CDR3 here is CASSPGQVPSTDTQYF. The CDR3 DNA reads TGTGCCAGCAGCCCAGGTCAGGTCCCCAGCACAGATACGCAGTATTTT.

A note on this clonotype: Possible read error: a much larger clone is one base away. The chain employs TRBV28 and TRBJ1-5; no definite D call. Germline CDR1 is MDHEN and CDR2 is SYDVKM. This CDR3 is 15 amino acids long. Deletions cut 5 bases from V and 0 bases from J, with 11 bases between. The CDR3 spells CASSLGRNSNQPQHF. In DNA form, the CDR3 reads TGTGCCAGCAGTCTCGGGAGAAATAGCAATCAGCCCCAGCATTTT. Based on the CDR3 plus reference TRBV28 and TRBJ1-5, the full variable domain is DVKVTQSSRYLVKRTGEKVFLECVQDMDHENMFWYRQDPGLGLRLIYFSYDVKMKEKGDIPEGYSVSREKKERFSLILESASTNQTSMYLCASSLGRNSNQPQHFGDGTRLSIL.